What follows describes a single TCR beta chain. This sample stems from a study of T cell responses to AZD1222 COVID-19 vaccine. The length of the CDR3 is 16 residues. V gave up 6 bases and J gave up 5 bases; unmatched junction bases: 11. Germline assignment: CDR1 SGHVS and CDR2 FQNEAQ. Profiling relied on immunoSEQ multiplex PCR, and the TCRdb table lists in-frame clones only, not all of them. The repertoire holds 140,000 or so clones, with 85% to 95% as singletons. The V and J genes are TRBV7-8 and TRBJ2-5, with 11 bases that match TRBD2. This clonotype was sampled from an adult who had recovered from COVID-19. The sample consisted of peripheral blood, taken after recovery from COVID-19. In nucleotides, the CDR3 is TGTGCCAGCAGAGTCGGGACTAGCGGAGGTCGGGAGACCCAGTACTTC. Protein: CASRVGTSGGRETQYF.